Below, 24 T cell receptor beta chains from the same sample are listed, as sequenced in a study of T cell responses to AZD1222 COVID-19 vaccine. Sequenced by immunoSEQ multiplex PCR; TCRdb stores in-frame clones only, minus some. The repertoire has tens of thousands of clones, less than 90% of them found once; the top ten carry 5.5% to 7%. The sequences come from peripheral blood, collected on day 0 of AZD1222 vaccination. The source of these receptors is an adult in good health.

This chain connects TRBV2 to TRBJ1-5; D is possibly TRBD1 (5 bases). The V gene's germline CDR1 is SNHLY and CDR2 FYNNEI. V shed 0 bases and J shed 4 bases, with 10 bases lying between them. The CDR3 has 15 residues. The CDR3 sequence is CASSEAGTQNQPQHF. The CDR3 region has the DNA TGTGCCAGCAGTGAAGCAGGGACCCAAAATCAGCCCCAGCATTTT.

This clone was seen only once. V is TRBV12-3 or TRBV12-4 and J is TRBJ2-1; D gene ambiguous. V dropped 3 bases and J dropped 10 bases, with 10 bases sitting between them. The CDR3 contains 12 residues. The CDR3, as DNA: TGTGCCAGCAGTTTTGATGGGCGGGAGCAGTTCTTC. It encodes CASSFDGREQFF.

The genes are TRBV6-5 and TRBJ2-3; D is uncertain. The germline V gene has CDR1 MNHEY and CDR2 SVGAGI. The V end was cut by 2 bases, the J end by 2 bases, with 8 bases between. The CDR3 has 14 residues. The DNA for the CDR3 is TGTGCCAGCAGTTACGCGGCCAACACAGATACGCAGTATTTT. Translated, it gives CASSYAANTDTQYF.

The rearrangement joins TRBV4-2 to TRBJ2-3; 14 bases align to TRBD2. The CDR3 sequence is 20 residues long. Germline CDR1 is LGHNA and CDR2 is YNFKEQ. After removal of 3 bases from V and 0 bases from J, the junction contained 11 bases not matched to a gene. The CDR3 reads CASSHRGLAGGHASTDTQYF. The CDR3 coding sequence is TGTGCCAGCAGCCATCGCGGACTAGCGGGAGGTCATGCTAGCACAGATACGCAGTATTTT.

The rearrangement links TRBV5-1 to TRBJ2-7, with D unclear. Trimming cost V 4 bases and J 7 bases, with 21 bases left between them. Germline-derived CDR1 and CDR2 are SGHRS and YFSETQ. The CDR3 is made up of 15 amino acids. The CDR3 sequence is CASSDLEALGKEQYF. The CDR3 DNA follows: TGCGCCAGCAGCGATCTAGAGGCCCTTGGGAAGGAGCAGTACTTC.

The chain carries TRBV6-6 and TRBJ1-1; D ambiguous. Trimming shortened V by 1 base and J by 1 base, and 10 bases separated the two germline ends. Germline assignment: CDR1 MNHNY and CDR2 SVGAGI (reference sequence). The CDR3 contains 15 residues. CDR3 sequence (DNA): TGTGCCAGCAGTTACTACCGCAGCCAGAACACTGAAGCTTTCTTT. Translating gives CASSYYRSQNTEAFF.

The rearrangement uses TRBV2 and TRBJ1-2, with TRBD1 matching over 10 bases. The V gene's germline CDR1 is SNHLY and CDR2 FYNNEI. The CDR3 covers 15 residues. V lost 4 bases, J lost 3 bases, and 5 bases stayed unmatched. The CDR3 loop reads CASSGDRGMDYGYTF. The CDR3, as DNA: TGTGCCAGCAGTGGGGACAGGGGAATGGACTATGGCTACACCTTC.

The rearrangement uses TRBV9 and TRBJ2-3; TRBD2 aligns across 11 bases. With V trimmed by 2 bases and J by 1 base, 0 bases remained unmatched. The CDR3 length is 15 residues. Germline V gene data show CDR1 as SGDLS and CDR2 as YYNGEE. This CDR3 reads CASSVTSGGTDTQYF. In DNA form, the CDR3 reads TGTGCCAGCAGCGTGACTAGCGGGGGCACAGATACGCAGTATTTT.

The chain couples TRBV28 to TRBJ1-6; 12 bases are shared with TRBD1. The germline V gene encodes CDR1 MDHEN and CDR2 SYDVKM. J lost 14 bases, V lost 5 bases, and 7 bases had no gene match. The CDR3 has 14 residues. The DNA of the CDR3 is TGTGCCAGCAGTCCCGGGACAGGGGGCCTGACCCTCCACTTT. Encoded protein: CASSPGTGGLTLHF.

CDR3 loop: CASSLTSGRATEQFF. DNA for the CDR3: TGTGCCAGCAGCTTAACTAGCGGGAGGGCCACTGAGCAGTTCTTC. This chain joins TRBV7-9 and TRBJ2-1, with 13 bases fitting TRBD2. V was clipped by 2 bases and J by 9 bases; unmatched bases: 4. This CDR3 spans 15 amino acids. CDR1 and CDR2 from the germline V gene are SEHNR and FQNEAQ (reference sequence).

The gene calls are TRBV11-2 and TRBJ2-7; 7 bases map to TRBD1. V shed 1 base and J 0 bases; nucleotides not matched to a gene: 9. Germline V CDR1 and CDR2: SGHAT, FQNNGV. The CDR3 runs to 17 residues. This CDR3 is CASSLGSGRGSSYEQYF. CDR3 bases: TGTGCCAGCAGCTTAGGGTCGGGCAGGGGGTCCTCCTACGAGCAGTACTTC.

The chain couples TRBV7-9 to TRBJ1-6, with no clear D. The CDR3 covers 13 residues. Germline CDR1 reads SEHNR; CDR2 reads FQNEAQ (reference sequence). V lost 5 bases to trimming and J lost 7 bases, with 9 bases between them. The CDR3 nucleotides are TGTGCCAGCAGCCCGATTCAGAATTCACCCCTCCACTTT. It codes for CASSPIQNSPLHF.

This rearrangement joins TRBV27 to TRBJ2-7; D ambiguous. The CDR3 spans 15 residues. V shed 5 bases and J shed 4 bases, with 18 bases lying between them. In germline, CDR1 is MNHEY, CDR2 SMNVEV (reference sequence). The CDR3: CASSVGVGKTYEQYF. The DNA for the CDR3 is TGTGCCAGCAGTGTTGGAGTAGGGAAAACGTACGAGCAGTACTTC.

This chain uses TRBV2 with TRBJ2-2; 7 bases fit TRBD1. Trimming cost V 6 bases and J 7 bases; bases outside gene matches: 11. The CDR3 covers 15 residues. Germline CDR1 reads SNHLY; CDR2 reads FYNNEI. CDR3 sequence (DNA): TGTGCCAGCAGCATCTTAGGACAGGCCGACGGGGAGCTGTTTTTT. Protein sequence: CASSILGQADGELFF.

The V call is TRBV18, the J call TRBJ2-1; D may be TRBD1 (5 bases). The CDR3 length is 13 residues. Trimming removed 6 bases at V and 6 bases at J, with 12 bases between. Per the germline V gene, CDR1 is KGHSH and CDR2 is LQKENI. CDR3 sequence reads: CASSLGRVNEQFF. The CDR3 nucleotides read TGTGCCAGCTCTTTGGGCAGGGTCAATGAGCAGTTCTTC. The full variable domain, with the rest looked up from reference TRBV18 and TRBJ2-1, is NAGVMQNPRHLVRRRGQEARLRCSPMKGHSHVYWYRQLPEEGLKFMVYLQKENIIDESGMPKERFSAEFPKEGPSILRIQQVVRGDSAAYFCASSLGRVNEQFFGPGTRLTVL.

Turning to this clone: One end of the junction does not line up with germline, which may come from a read error. Other DNA sequences in this specimen translate into the identical CDR3. The rearrangement uses TRBV3-1 (or the pseudogene TRBV3-2) and TRBJ2-1; D might be TRBD2 (6 bases). The germline V gene encodes CDR1 LGHDT and CDR2 YNNKEL (reference sequence). The CDR3 is made up of 16 amino acids. The CDR3 reads CASSQVGTPPRAEQFF. Written as DNA, the CDR3 is TGTGCCAGCAGTCAAGTCGGGACTCCTCCGCGTGCTGAGCAGTTCTTC.

This chain uses TRBV11-2 with TRBJ1-1; 8 bases are a match to TRBD1. CDR1 is SGHAT, CDR2 FQNNGV, per germline. This CDR3 comprises 15 residues. V dropped 1 base and J dropped 3; count of bases not matched to a gene: 4. CDR3 coding DNA: TGTGCCAGCAGCTTAGGTACAGGGGGGTACACTGAAGCTTTCTTT. Protein: CASSLGTGGYTEAFF.

The chain carries TRBV13 and TRBJ2-7; TRBD2 matches 9 bases. CDR1 is PRHDT, CDR2 FYEKMQ, per germline (reference sequence). V was clipped by 0 bases and J by 1 base; unmatched bases: 1. CDR3 length equals 15 residues. CDR3 in DNA: TGTGCCAGCAGCTTAGGGCGGGGGGGATCCTACGAGCAGTACTTC. Its translation: CASSLGRGGSYEQYF.

DNA of the CDR3: TGTGCCAGTTCCCCCCCGGGGAGAATCTATGGCTACACCTTC. It translates to CASSPPGRIYGYTF. The chain carries TRBV19 and TRBJ1-2; D remains unclear. CDR1 LNHDA and CDR2 SQIVND come from the germline V gene (reference sequence). V was shortened by 8 bases and J by 4 bases, with 17 bases between the two germline ends. This CDR3 spans 14 amino acids.

The gene calls are TRBV19 and TRBJ2-3, with 11 bases fitting TRBD2. Germline V lookup: CDR1 LNHDA, CDR2 SQIVND (reference sequence). V lost 8 bases, J lost 5 bases, and 9 bases stayed unmatched. This CDR3 has 15 amino acids. The CDR3 loop reads CASRASGGHRDTQYF. The CDR3 region has the DNA TGTGCCAGTCGGGCTAGCGGGGGGCATAGAGATACGCAGTATTTT.

This sequence joins TRBV6-2 or TRBV6-3 and TRBJ2-1; TRBD1 matches at 9 bases. The CDR3 extends over 15 amino acids. Germline CDR1 and CDR2: MNHEY and SVGEGT. Trimming removed 5 bases from V and 5 bases from J; junction bases left unmatched: 7. The CDR3 protein is CASSDDRGGNNEQFF. The CDR3 DNA reads as TGTGCCAGCAGTGATGACAGGGGGGGGAACAATGAGCAGTTCTTC.

The V and J genes are TRBV24-1 and TRBJ1-2; D might be TRBD1 (6 bases). The CDR3 totals 15 residues. From germline, CDR1 is KGHDR and CDR2 SFDVKD. V shed 0 bases and J shed 7 bases, with 14 bases lying between them. The CDR3 nucleotides read TGTGCCACCAGTGATTTGCTTTTGGGGGCTGGTGGCTACACCTTC. It translates to CATSDLLLGAGGYTF.

The chain combines TRBV29-1 with TRBJ1-2; D is undetermined. The germline gives CDR1 SQVTM, CDR2 ANQGSEA. There are 9 residues in the CDR3. The V end lost 3 bases, the J end lost 6 bases, and 2 bases lay between the germline ends. The CDR3 region has the DNA TGCAGCGTTGATAATGGCTACACCTTC. Its protein is CSVDNGYTF.

The gene calls are TRBV5-4 and TRBJ2-7; TRBD2 matches 12 bases. The CDR3 covers 19 residues. The J segment lost 5 bases and the V segment lost 4 bases, leaving 19 bases of the junction unmatched. Per germline, CDR1 SGHNT and CDR2 YYREEE (reference sequence). CDR3: CASSRGGWLTSGSIHEQYF. CDR3 bases: TGTGCCAGCAGCCGCGGAGGCTGGTTGACTAGCGGGAGTATCCACGAGCAGTACTTC.